Presented here are 8 T cell receptor beta chains from one specimen sequenced in a study of T cells of healthy individuals. TCRdb processed the 5' RACE reads anew with MiXCR; each CDR3 protein has one entry. The repertoire holds 60,000 to 75,000 distinct CDR3 sequences, with about a sixth as singletons. All receptors come from a human donor in good health.

This clonotype was seen a handful of times. The V call is TRBV4-1, the J call TRBJ1-4; TRBD1 aligns across 8 bases. Germline trimming cut 1 base from V and 7 bases from J; bases unmatched to any gene: 2. Looked up from germline, CDR1 is MGHRA and CDR2 is YSYEKL. CDR3 length: 14 amino acids. CDR3 nucleotide sequence: TGCGCCAGCAGCCAAGGAGACAGGGGTGAAAAACTGTTTTTT. Its protein product is CASSQGDRGEKLFF.

The V and J genes are TRBV12-3 or TRBV12-4 and TRBJ2-7; 7 nucleotides align to TRBD2. The CDR3 consists of 14 residues. Trimming at V came to 6 bases and at J to 1 base, leaving 6 bases not matched to a gene. The DNA of the CDR3 is TGTGCCAGCAGGAGCGGGAAGGAATCCTACGAGCAGTACTTC. Translated: CASRSGKESYEQYF.

This clonotype was recorded at least ten times. The rearrangement joins TRBV20-1 to TRBJ1-5; D uncertain. V was trimmed by 1 base and J by 3 bases, leaving 7 bases between them. From germline, CDR1 is DFQATT and CDR2 SNEGSKA (reference sequence). This CDR3 spans 13 amino acids. CDR3 nucleotide sequence: TGCAGTGCTAGAGGAGGGATCAATCAGCCCCAGCATTTT. It specifies CSARGGINQPQHF.

This clonotype was seen a few times. The rearrangement uses TRBV20-1 and TRBJ1-2, with 9 bases matching TRBD1. The CDR3 runs 14 residues. Trimming took 6 bases from V and 6 from J; bases not matched to a gene: 11. CDR1 and CDR2 (germline): DFQATT, SNEGSKA (reference sequence). The CDR3 nucleotides read TGCAGTGCCACACCGGGACAGGGAATGAATGGCTACACCTTC. Protein: CSATPGQGMNGYTF.

This clonotype turned up a few times. The rearrangement uses TRBV20-1 and TRBJ1-1, with no clear D. Germline V gives CDR1 DFQATT, CDR2 SNEGSKA (reference sequence). Trimming took 1 base from V and 1 from J, leaving 10 bases between them. CDR3 size: 14 residues. DNA for the CDR3: TGCAGTGCTAGAGCTGGCTCCAAGAACACTGAAGCTTTCTTT. Protein sequence: CSARAGSKNTEAFF.

This clonotype came up a few times. This sequence joins TRBV7-6 and TRBJ1-1; tentatively, D is TRBD1 (5 bases). Germline loops: CDR1 SGHVS, CDR2 FNYEAQ. The CDR3 runs to 13 residues. Trimming cost V 5 bases and J 4 bases, with 11 bases left between them. CDR3 sequence (DNA): TGTGCCAGCAGCCCAGGGAGTAGCACTGAAGCTTTCTTT. This gives the protein CASSPGSSTEAFF.

This clonotype came up a few times. The chain has TRBV6-2 or TRBV6-3 and TRBJ1-1; weak D call: TRBD1 (5 bases). This CDR3 contains 15 residues. The germline CDR1 and CDR2 sequences are MNHEY and SVGEGT. V dropped 0 bases and J dropped 5 bases, with 13 bases sitting between them. CDR3: CASSYSRGRSTEAFF. The CDR3 region has the DNA TGTGCCAGCAGTTACTCCCGGGGCCGGTCGACTGAAGCTTTCTTT.

This clonotype has only a few counts. V and J are TRBV5-1 and TRBJ1-2, with no clear D. V was cut by 0 bases and J by 4 bases, with 10 bases left in between. Germline assignment: CDR1 SGHRS and CDR2 YFSETQ. The CDR3 sequence is 14 residues long. The CDR3 loop reads CASSLERHTYGYTF. The CDR3 DNA sequence: TGCGCCAGCAGCTTGGAGCGACATACCTATGGCTACACCTTC.